One sample yielded the 12 T cell receptor beta chains listed below, sequenced in a study of T-cell memory formation after mild COVID-19. TCRdb reprocessed the 5' RACE reads via MiXCR and lists one record per CDR3 protein. The top ten hold around 0.84% of the sample, which has more than 35,000 distinct CDR3 sequences, less than 8% seen once. Sample: PBMCs or a T cell subset sorted from them (not recorded which). These receptors were taken from an adult who had mild COVID-19 (a few samples of this study predate the infection). Cell type and time point are not known.

In this sample, this clonotype turned up a few times. The V gene is TRBV2, the J gene TRBJ2-7; 8 nucleotides match TRBD1. The V segment lost 6 bases and the J segment 5 bases; nucleotides outside the gene matches: 3. The germline CDR1 and CDR2 sequences are SNHLY and FYNNEI. This CDR3 is built from 12 residues. The CDR3 bases are TGTGCCAGCAGACAGGGGGACAACGAGCAGTACTTC. Translated: CASRQGDNEQYF. Full variable domain (rest looked up from reference TRBV2 and TRBJ2-7): EPEVTQTPSHQVTQMGQEVILRCVPISNHLYFYWYRQILGQKVEFLVSFYNNEISEKSEIFDDQFSVERPDGSNFTLKIRSTKLEDSAMYFCASRQGDNEQYFGPGTRLTVT.

This clonotype occurred many times. The chain is built from TRBV12-3 or TRBV12-4 and TRBJ2-4; D gene ambiguous. CDR3 size: 11 residues. The ends were cut back, 5 bases at V and 4 bases at J, with 3 bases in the middle. CDR3 in amino acids: CASSPKNIQYF. Here the CDR3 DNA reads TGTGCCAGCAGTCCAAAAAACATTCAGTACTTC.

Ten or more counts support this clonotype. The chain has TRBV11-2 and TRBJ2-7; the match to TRBD2 covers 7 bases. V lost 1 base to trimming and J lost 0 bases; unmatched junction nucleotides: 3. The length of the CDR3 is 15 residues. Germline V gene sequence: CDR1 SGHAT, CDR2 FQNNGV. In DNA form, the CDR3 reads TGTGCCAGCAGCTTAGTGACGGGGGGCTCCTACGAGCAGTACTTC. Encoded protein: CASSLVTGGSYEQYF.

The CDR3 spells CASRDDASANYGYTF. In DNA, the CDR3 is TGTGCCAGCAGGGATGACGCGTCGGCCAACTATGGCTACACCTTC. The rearrangement uses TRBV27 and TRBJ1-2; no definite D call. V lost 6 bases, J lost 2 bases, and 16 bases lay in between. The CDR3 is 15 amino acids. Germline loops: CDR1 MNHEY, CDR2 SMNVEV (reference sequence).

At least ten counts were recorded for this clonotype. The chain links TRBV7-8 to TRBJ2-5; TRBD1 matches 8 bases. The CDR3 extends over 15 amino acids. Per germline, CDR1 SGHVS and CDR2 FQNEAQ. V gave up 6 bases and J gave up 7 bases; unmatched junction bases: 13. CDR3 coding DNA: TGTGCCAGCAGAGAGTGGACAGGGAGCGGAGGGACCCAGTACTTC. As protein: CASREWTGSGGTQYF.

This chain joins TRBV12-3 or TRBV12-4 and TRBJ2-4; 11 bases are a match to TRBD1. CDR3 length: 13 residues. Trimming at V came to 5 bases and at J to 8 bases, leaving 2 bases not matched to a gene. The chain's CDR3 is CASSGTGGYIQYF. In nucleotides, the CDR3 is TGTGCCAGCAGTGGGACAGGGGGATACATTCAGTACTTC.

The sample holds many counts of this clonotype. The V call is TRBV7-2, the J call TRBJ2-5; the match to TRBD2 covers 10 bases. The V segment lost 5 bases and the J segment 5 bases; nucleotides outside the gene matches: 5. The germline CDR1 and CDR2 sequences are SGHTA and FQGNSA. CDR3 length: 14 residues. The CDR3 sequence: CASSPSGRGETQYF. CDR3 DNA sequence: TGTGCCAGCAGCCCTAGCGGGAGAGGGGAGACCCAGTACTTC. The full variable domain, rest sourced from reference TRBV7-2 and TRBJ2-5, is GAGVSQSPSNKVTEKGKDVELRCDPISGHTALYWYRQSLGQGLEFLIYFQGNSAPDKSGLPSDRFSAERTGGSVSTLTIQRTQQEDSAVYLCASSPSGRGETQYFGPGTRLLVL.

The rearrangement joins TRBV6-2 or TRBV6-3 to TRBJ2-1, with TRBD2 identical over 10 bases. The CDR3 totals 18 residues. The J segment lost 4 bases and the V segment lost 0 bases, leaving 9 bases of the junction unmatched. Germline V gene data show CDR1 as MNHEY and CDR2 as SVGEGT. The CDR3 nucleotides read TGTGCCAGCAGTTACTCGAGGGAACTAGCGGGGCGATACAATGAGCAGTTCTTC. Translating gives CASSYSRELAGRYNEQFF.

This clonotype was seen many times. The chain couples TRBV5-5 to TRBJ2-2; no firm D call. CDR3 length equals 16 residues. Germline-derived CDR1 and CDR2 are SGHKS and YYEKEE (reference sequence). Trimming left V 1 base short and J 4 bases short, with 14 bases between. CDR3 residues: CASSLWVEFSTGELFF. CDR3 DNA sequence: TGTGCCAGCAGCTTGTGGGTGGAATTTAGCACCGGGGAGCTGTTTTTT.

The V and J genes are TRBV24-1 and TRBJ2-5; 14 nucleotides align to TRBD2. CDR3 length equals 16 residues. Germline CDR1 is KGHDR and CDR2 is SFDVKD. With V trimmed by 5 bases and J by 5 bases, 6 bases remained unmatched. In DNA form, the CDR3 reads TGTGCCACCAGTGCCGGGACTAGCGGGGGTTTTGAGACCCAGTACTTC. Its protein is CATSAGTSGGFETQYF.

The rearrangement joins TRBV7-8 to TRBJ2-1; 9 bases map to TRBD1. This CDR3 region has 15 residues. Trimming took 6 bases from V and 8 from J; bases not matched to a gene: 11. The germline gives CDR1 SGHVS, CDR2 FQNEAQ. This CDR3 reads CASRGTGTGFYEQFF. DNA for the CDR3: TGTGCCAGCAGGGGCACCGGGACAGGGTTCTATGAGCAGTTCTTC.

This clonotype showed up just a few times. V gene TRBV5-1 combines with J gene TRBJ2-7; 7 bases agree with TRBD1. CDR3 length equals 14 residues. V dropped 0 bases and J dropped 5; count of bases not matched to a gene: 5. Germline lookup yields CDR1 SGHRS and CDR2 YFSETQ. The CDR3, as DNA: TGCGCCAGCAGCTTGGAGACAGGGCGCGACGAGCAGTACTTC. Translation: CASSLETGRDEQYF.